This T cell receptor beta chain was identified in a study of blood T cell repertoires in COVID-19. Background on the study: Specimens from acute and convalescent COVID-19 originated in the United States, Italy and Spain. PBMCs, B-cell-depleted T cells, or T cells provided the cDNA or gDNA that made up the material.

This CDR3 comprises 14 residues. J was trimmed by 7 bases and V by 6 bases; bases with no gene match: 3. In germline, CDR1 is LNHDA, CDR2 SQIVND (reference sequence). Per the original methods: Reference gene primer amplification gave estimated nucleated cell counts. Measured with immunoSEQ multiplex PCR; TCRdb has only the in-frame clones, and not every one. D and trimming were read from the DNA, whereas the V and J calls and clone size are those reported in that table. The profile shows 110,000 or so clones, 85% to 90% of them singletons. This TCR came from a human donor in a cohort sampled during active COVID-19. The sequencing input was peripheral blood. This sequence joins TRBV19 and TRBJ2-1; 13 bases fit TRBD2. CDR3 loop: CASSPGLAGNEQFF. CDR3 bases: TGTGCCAGTAGCCCGGGACTAGCGGGAAATGAGCAGTTCTTC.